This T cell receptor (beta chain) was observed in a study of vaccination and CD4 T cells after COVID-19. Concerning this clonotype: The antigen remains undetermined.

Treatment here: approximately nine-day PBMC culture with coronavirus spike peptide pools or control peptides (ViraFEST assay). Expansion of antigen-specific T cells with peptide pools by ViraFEST preceded sequencing of TCRs. Cells were cultured for around 10 days, and then CD4+ T cells were isolated by negative selection. Germline V lookup: CDR1 MNHNS, CDR2 SASEGT. V gave up 6 bases and J gave up 3 bases; unmatched junction bases: 3. This CDR3 contains 14 residues. Sequence data for DNA of cultured CD4+ T cells were generated by the Oncomine TCR Beta short-read assay. It was cultured CD4+ T cells from which genomic DNA was extracted. TCRdb recomputed calls from the PCR reads with MiXCR, one row per CDR3 protein. The repertoire consists of just over 20,000 distinct CDR3 sequences, with roughly half occurring once and the leading ten covering roughly 4.9%.

What was sequenced was CD4+ T cells from blood, cultured in vitro. The receptor was isolated from a human donor who had recovered from COVID-19. This chain uses TRBV6-1 with TRBJ2-1; 9 nucleotides align to TRBD1. As DNA, the CDR3 is TGTGCCAGCAGGCCGGGACAGGGCTACAATGAGCAGTTCTTC. Its translation: CASRPGQGYNEQFF.